The 21 T cell receptor beta chains below come from one sample, sequenced in a study of CD8 T cells in ankylosing spondylitis. TCRdb re-analysed the 5' RACE reads in MiXCR, keeping a single row per CDR3 protein. The sample lists about 440,000 distinct CDR3 sequences, 17% occurring once. Study-level findings and limits: Ankylosing spondylitis blood appeared to carry a characteristic TCR beta motif of roughly eight highly homologous variants.

These TCRs are of unknown antigen specificity. The sequencing sample was made of blood, either unsorted or a sorted T cell fraction (not recorded which). These receptor sequences come from a male donor with ankylosing spondylitis.

This clonotype has more than one count but fewer than ten. The chain employs TRBV20-1 and TRBJ1-5; TRBD1 matches at 7 bases. The V gene's germline CDR1 is DFQATT and CDR2 SNEGSKA (reference sequence). This CDR3 contains 15 residues. The V gene end was trimmed by 4 bases and the J gene end by 3 bases; junction bases not matched to a gene: 9. The CDR3 bases are TGCAGTGCTAAGGGACAGTCCAATACCAATCAGCCCCAGCATTTT. Translated: CSAKGQSNTNQPQHF.

The chain links TRBV12-3 or TRBV12-4 to TRBJ1-3, with D maybe TRBD1 (5 bases). V lost 5 bases and J 2 bases, leaving 13 bases between the germline ends. There are 15 residues in the CDR3. DNA of the CDR3: TGTGCCAGCAGTCCACAGGCGACCACTGGAAACACCATATATTTT. The encoded protein is CASSPQATTGNTIYF.

This clonotype has a handful of counts. The chain carries TRBV4-2 and TRBJ2-7; 7 nucleotides agree with TRBD2. The J segment lost 4 bases and the V segment lost 1 base, leaving 10 bases of the junction unmatched. CDR1 LGHNA and CDR2 YNFKEQ come from the germline V gene. The CDR3 covers 16 residues. The DNA of the CDR3 is TGTGCCAGCAGCCAAGTGTCCGGGACTAATAATTACGAGCAGTACTTC. Its protein product is CASSQVSGTNNYEQYF.

This clonotype was seen repeatedly, ten times or more. The gene calls are TRBV5-1 and TRBJ2-1, with TRBD2 identical over 8 bases. CDR1 is SGHRS, CDR2 YFSETQ, per germline. The CDR3 consists of 16 residues. V was clipped by 4 bases and J by 3 bases; unmatched bases: 9. CDR3 nucleotide sequence: TGCGCCAGCAGCGCTTCACTAGCGGAGATCTACAATGAGCAGTTCTTC. This translates into CASSASLAEIYNEQFF.

This clonotype was observed a handful of times. This chain uses TRBV18 with TRBJ2-1, with D perhaps matching TRBD1 (5 bases). V was clipped by 8 bases and J by 5 bases, with 13 bases between them. Germline values: CDR1 KGHSH, CDR2 LQKENI. The CDR3 has 13 amino acids. The CDR3 sequence: CASVQGLNNEQFF. CDR3 coding DNA: TGTGCCAGCGTCCAGGGCTTAAACAATGAGCAGTTCTTC.

This clonotype was observed many times. V usage is TRBV20-1 and J usage is TRBJ2-1; 8 nucleotides line up with TRBD2. This CDR3 comprises 14 residues. Looked up from germline, CDR1 is DFQATT and CDR2 is SNEGSKA (reference sequence). V shed 0 bases and J 5 bases; nucleotides not matched to a gene: 3. The CDR3 is CSARDWTSHNEQFF. CDR3 sequence (DNA): TGCAGTGCTAGAGATTGGACTAGCCACAATGAGCAGTTCTTC.

The chain combines TRBV28 with TRBJ1-2; D unresolved. Germline CDR1 reads MDHEN; CDR2 reads SYDVKM. The CDR3 covers 14 residues. Trimming removed 2 bases from V and 8 bases from J, with 15 bases in between. CDR3 sequence (DNA): TGTGCCAGCAGTTTAAGGGCCCCGGCGAGGGGCTACACCTTC. Amino acid sequence: CASSLRAPARGYTF.

This clonotype was found many times. The chain links TRBV7-9 to TRBJ2-1; D is ambiguous. The ends were cut back, 2 bases at V and 3 bases at J, with 8 bases in the middle. The CDR3 runs 14 residues. The germline CDR1 and CDR2 sequences are SEHNR and FQNEAQ (reference sequence). CDR3 sequence (DNA): TGTGCCAGCAGCTTAATCAGAAACTACAATGAGCAGTTCTTC. As protein: CASSLIRNYNEQFF.

This clonotype has a handful of counts. The rearrangement uses TRBV11-1 and TRBJ2-6; TRBD1 or TRBD2 may be the D gene (6 bases each). The V end was cut by 6 bases, the J end by 0 bases, with 18 bases between. The CDR3 spans 18 residues. Germline V CDR1 and CDR2: SGHAT, FQDESV (reference sequence). The CDR3 here is CASSLRGQGLSGANVLTF. CDR3 nucleotide sequence: TGTGCCAGCAGTCTCCGGGGGCAGGGACTCTCTGGGGCCAACGTCCTGACTTTC.

The chain combines TRBV4-2 with TRBJ1-1; perhaps TRBD1 as D (5 bases). Deletions cut 0 bases from V and 4 bases from J, with 18 bases between. The CDR3 is made up of 17 amino acids. Germline CDR1 LGHNA, CDR2 YNFKEQ. This chain's CDR3 is CASSQEVRAGGVTEAFF. CDR3 DNA: TGTGCCAGCAGCCAAGAAGTAAGGGCGGGGGGGGTCACTGAAGCTTTCTTT.

This clonotype has more than one count but fewer than ten. The chain joins TRBV12-3 or TRBV12-4 to TRBJ2-1; 14 positions agree with TRBD2. Unmatched junction bases numbered 2, after V lost 6 bases and J lost 10 bases. The CDR3 has 13 amino acids. The chain's CDR3 is CASSGLAGGEQFF. In DNA, the CDR3 is TGTGCCAGCAGCGGACTAGCGGGAGGCGAGCAGTTCTTC.

This rearrangement joins TRBV5-1 to TRBJ1-1, with 10 bases aligning to TRBD1. This CDR3 region has 16 residues. The V gene end was trimmed by 4 bases and the J gene end by 0 bases; junction bases not matched to a gene: 6. Per germline, CDR1 SGHRS and CDR2 YFSETQ. CDR3 sequence reads: CASSQRTGGMNTEAFF. The DNA for the CDR3 is TGCGCCAGCAGCCAAAGGACAGGGGGAATGAACACTGAAGCTTTCTTT.

This rearrangement joins TRBV27 to TRBJ2-7; 15 nucleotides agree with TRBD2. From germline, CDR1 is MNHEY and CDR2 SMNVEV (reference sequence). Germline trimming cut 5 bases from V and 3 bases from J; bases unmatched to any gene: 8. This CDR3 spans 17 amino acids. The CDR3 spells CASSQGLAGGSNYEQYF. DNA for the CDR3: TGTGCCAGCAGTCAGGGACTAGCGGGAGGCTCCAACTACGAGCAGTACTTC.

This clonotype appeared a few times. The genes are TRBV5-5 and TRBJ1-6; D unresolved. Germline-derived CDR1 and CDR2 are SGHKS and YYEKEE (reference sequence). Trimming left V 2 bases short and J 1 base short, with 7 bases between. This CDR3 spans 15 amino acids. In DNA form, the CDR3 reads TGTGCCAGCAGCTTCGTGCTATCCTATAATTCACCCCTCCACTTT. Translating it yields CASSFVLSYNSPLHF.

This clonotype appeared a few times. This chain uses TRBV12-3 or TRBV12-4 with TRBJ2-3; D is perhaps TRBD1 or TRBD2 (5 bases each). The CDR3 spans 15 residues. Deletions cut 1 base from V and 3 bases from J, with 11 bases between. The DNA for the CDR3 is TGTGCCAGCAGTTTAGGTGGGGGAGTTACAGATACGCAGTATTTT. This codes for CASSLGGGVTDTQYF.

The genes are TRBV24-1 and TRBJ2-7; the match to TRBD1 covers 9 bases. Trimming at V came to 7 bases and at J to 5 bases, leaving 8 bases not matched to a gene. This CDR3 contains 14 residues. Germline loops: CDR1 KGHDR, CDR2 SFDVKD. The CDR3 is CATRTGQGIHEQYF. In DNA, the CDR3 is TGTGCCACCAGGACGGGACAGGGAATCCACGAGCAGTACTTC.

This chain uses TRBV3-1 with TRBJ2-2, with TRBD2 matching over 7 bases. Germline CDR1 is LGHDT and CDR2 is YNNKEL (reference sequence). Trimming cost V 1 base and J 5 bases; bases outside gene matches: 4. This CDR3 region has 15 residues. CDR3: CASSQGGSRTGELFF. CDR3 DNA sequence: TGTGCCAGCAGCCAAGGCGGGAGTAGGACCGGGGAGCTGTTTTTT.

This chain uses TRBV2 with TRBJ2-7; 7 positions match TRBD2. V gave up 5 bases and J gave up 6 bases; unmatched junction bases: 10. Germline CDR1 and CDR2: SNHLY and FYNNEI. CDR3 size: 14 residues. The DNA of the CDR3 is TGTGCCAGCAGTCCAATCGGGGGGTCAGGCGAGCAGTACTTC. It specifies CASSPIGGSGEQYF.

This clonotype has ten or more counts. The chain couples TRBV5-1 to TRBJ1-5; TRBD1 might be the D (5 bases). The V and J ends lost 0 bases and 5 bases respectively, with 9 bases between them. Germline V lookup: CDR1 SGHRS, CDR2 YFSETQ. The CDR3 totals 14 residues. In DNA form, the CDR3 reads TGCGCCAGCAGCTTGGGGGGGAAGCATCAGCCCCAGCATTTT. Translated, it gives CASSLGGKHQPQHF.

The chain employs TRBV3-1 and TRBJ1-1, with D uncertain. This CDR3 is 14 amino acids long. Germline CDR1 and CDR2: LGHDT and YNNKEL (reference sequence). V dropped 4 bases and J dropped 5 bases, with 14 bases sitting between them. CDR3 region: CASSPPSLRTEAFF. CDR3 sequence (DNA): TGTGCCAGCAGCCCTCCTTCCCTCCGGACTGAAGCTTTCTTT.

This chain connects TRBV20-1 to TRBJ2-3; D is ambiguous. This CDR3 has 13 amino acids. In germline, CDR1 is DFQATT, CDR2 SNEGSKA (reference sequence). Trimming cost V 6 bases and J 1 base, with 11 bases left between them. The CDR3 sequence: CSAAIEGTDTQYF. The CDR3 DNA reads as TGCAGTGCAGCCATTGAGGGCACAGATACGCAGTATTTT.